The entry below gives a single TCR beta chain sequence along with its context. The sample is drawn from a study of blood T cell repertoires in COVID-19. Study-wide context: PBMCs, B-cell-depleted T cells, or T cells provided the cDNA or gDNA that made up the material.

TCRdb's copy holds only in-frame clones and misses some; the assay was immunoSEQ multiplex PCR. The data show about 140,000 clones, under 85% seen once. Which cohort a participant joined came from the clinical history participants gave. Germline V CDR1 and CDR2: MNHEY, SVGEGT. The CDR3 runs 11 residues. Between the trimmed V and J ends, which lost 0 bases and 8 bases, there was a span of 4 bases. Sequenced input: PBMCs or T cells enriched from blood (not recorded which). This sequence originates from a woman between 18 and 30 years old who had been exposed to COVID-19. The rearrangement joins TRBV6-2 or TRBV6-3 to TRBJ2-5; no reliable D call. CDR3 nucleotides: TGTGCCAGCAGTTACTCCATTACCCAGTACTTC. Amino acid sequence: CASSYSITQYF.